These 14 T cell receptor gamma chains share one sample of origin, sequenced in a study of intestinal T cells in coeliac disease. The TRG library came from 150 to 250 ng of biopsy DNA amplified with LymphoTrack primers. TCRdb re-called the multiplex PCR reads with CATT. Of several hundred gamma-chain clones listed, roughly 55% are singletons. For each case, the template was genomic DNA from ten approximately 5-µm formalin-fixed paraffin-embedded scrolls. Sequencing used a duodenal biopsy. Receptor source: a human donor with celiac disease.

This clone is judged large. This specimen includes other DNA sequences encoding the same CDR3. The J gene is TRGJ1 or TRGJ2, the V gene TRGV9. CDR3 length: 12 amino acids. J lost 3 bases, V lost 2 bases, and 1 base had no gene match. Germline lookup yields CDR1 GITISATS and CDR2 ISYDGTV (reference sequence). CDR3 nucleotides: TGTGCCTTGTGGGAGGGTTATTATAAGAAACTCTTT. This sequence encodes CALWEGYYKKLF.

This clone rates as large. The rearrangement links TRGV10 to TRGJ1 or TRGJ2. TRGV10 is recorded as an ORF, its role being uncertain. The length of the CDR3 is 16 residues. V was pared by 8 bases and J by 2 bases, with 16 bases of the junction left unmatched. This CDR3 is CAAWDYSSQDYYKKLF. Written as DNA, the CDR3 is TGTGCTGCGTGGGATTATTCAAGTCAGGATTATTATAAGAAACTCTTT.

This clone rates as large. The V call is TRGV5, the J call TRGJ1 or TRGJ2. The CDR3 contains 17 residues. The germline gives CDR1 VINAFY, CDR2 YDVSNSKD. V dropped 0 bases and J dropped 3; count of bases not matched to a gene: 14. CDR3 residues: CATWDRKLLSGYYKKLF. The CDR3 DNA is TGTGCCACCTGGGACAGGAAATTATTGAGTGGTTATTATAAGAAACTCTTT.

V gene TRGV11 combines with J gene TRGJP2. TRGV11 is labeled an ORF, and its function is uncertain. The CDR3 has 17 amino acids. Unmatched junction bases numbered 18, after V lost 12 bases and J lost 2 bases. The CDR3 DNA reads as TGTGCCTGCCTGGACTTCCAGCCCGGAAGTAGTGATTGGATCAAGACGTTT. Translated, it gives CACLDFQPGSSDWIKTF.

V is TRGV10 and J is TRGJP2. TRGV10 has ORF status, its function being uncertain. J lost 5 bases, V lost 10 bases, and 11 bases had no gene match. The CDR3 spans 14 residues. CDR3 loop: CAALPIVSDWIKTF. CDR3 DNA sequence: TGTGCTGCGTTGCCAATAGTAAGTGATTGGATCAAGACGTTT.

The gene calls are TRGV4 and TRGJP1. V lost 7 bases, J lost 5 bases, and 10 bases stayed unmatched. This CDR3 is built from 14 residues. Germline CDR1 and CDR2: EGSTGY and YDSYTSSV. This CDR3 reads CATCNIPTGWFKIF. CDR3 sequence (DNA): TGTGCCACCTGTAACATACCTACTGGTTGGTTCAAGATATTT.

V and J are TRGV4 and TRGJP1. The V gene end was trimmed by 11 bases and the J gene end by 3 bases; junction bases not matched to a gene: 9. Looked up from germline, CDR1 is EGSTGY and CDR2 is YDSYTSSV. CDR3 length: 13 residues. The CDR3 protein is CANLGSTGWFKIF. CDR3 sequence (DNA): TGTGCCAACCTGGGATCCACTGGTTGGTTCAAGATATTT.

CDR3 amino acids: CADLVSAHKKLF. CDR3 in DNA: TGTGCCGACCTGGTTTCCGCTCATAAGAAACTCTTT. The chain employs TRGV3 and TRGJ1 or TRGJ2. This CDR3 contains 12 residues. V was clipped by 12 bases and J by 8 bases; unmatched bases: 16. Germline CDR1 is VTNTFY and CDR2 is YDVSTARD (reference sequence).

The gene calls are TRGV4 and TRGJ1 or TRGJ2. With 5 bases clipped from V and 6 bases from J, the junction kept 10 bases outside the gene matches. The CDR3 loop spans 13 amino acids. Germline lookup yields CDR1 EGSTGY and CDR2 YDSYTSSV. The CDR3 nucleotides are TGTGCCACCTGGGTAGCTGGTATTTATAAGAAACTCTTT. Translation: CATWVAGIYKKLF.

This clone was counted only a few times. This chain links TRGV2 with TRGJ1 or TRGJ2. The CDR3 length is 13 residues. The germline V gene encodes CDR1 EGSNGY and CDR2 YDSYNSKV. J gave up 2 bases and V 3 bases, and 4 bases lay outside the gene matches. The CDR3 nucleotides read TGTGCCACCTGGGACCTAGATTATTATAAGAAACTCTTT. Translating it yields CATWDLDYYKKLF.

This chain uses TRGV8 with TRGJ1 or TRGJ2. The CDR3 runs to 14 residues. The junction had 8 bases not matched to a gene; V was cut back by 3 bases and J by 3 bases. The V gene's germline CDR1 is VENAVY and CDR2 YDSYNSRV. The CDR3: CATWDRGPYYKKLF. DNA of the CDR3: TGTGCCACCTGGGATCGAGGCCCTTATTATAAGAAACTCTTT.

This clone qualifies as large (0.1 to 1%). V and J are TRGV9 and TRGJ1 or TRGJ2. The V gene end was trimmed by 0 bases and the J gene end by 7 bases; junction bases not matched to a gene: 3. In germline, CDR1 is GITISATS, CDR2 ISYDGTV (reference sequence). This CDR3 spans 12 amino acids. The CDR3 DNA sequence: TGTGCCTTGTGGGAGGTGCGCTATAAGAAACTCTTT. It specifies CALWEVRYKKLF.

This clone has more than one count but fewer than ten. This clone may be a read error of a much larger clone one base away. Distinct nucleotide sequences in the sample also encode this CDR3. The CDR3 region has the DNA TGTGCCACCTGGGATGGGCCTGGTAGTGATTGGATCAAGACGTTT. Its protein is CATWDGPGSDWIKTF. This chain links TRGV4 with TRGJP2. V was clipped by 0 bases and J by 3 bases; unmatched bases: 4. This CDR3 has 15 residues. CDR1 is EGSTGY, CDR2 YDSYTSSV, per germline.

By sample fraction, this clone is large. The V and J genes are TRGV2 and TRGJP1. There are 12 residues in the CDR3. After removal of 5 bases from V and 6 bases from J, the junction contained 3 bases not matched to a gene. Germline assignment: CDR1 EGSNGY and CDR2 YDSYNSKV. The CDR3 DNA sequence: TGTGCCACCTGGGGTGCTGGTTGGTTCAAGATATTT. Translated: CATWGAGWFKIF.